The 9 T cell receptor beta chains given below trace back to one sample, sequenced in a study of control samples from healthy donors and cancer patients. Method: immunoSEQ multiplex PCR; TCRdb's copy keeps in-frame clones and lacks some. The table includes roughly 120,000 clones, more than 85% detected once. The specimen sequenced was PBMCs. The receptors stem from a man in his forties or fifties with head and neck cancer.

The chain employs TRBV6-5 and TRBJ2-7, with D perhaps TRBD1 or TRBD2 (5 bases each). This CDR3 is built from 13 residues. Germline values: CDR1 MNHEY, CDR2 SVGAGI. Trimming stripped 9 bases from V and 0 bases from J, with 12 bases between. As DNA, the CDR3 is TGTGCCAGTTCCGGGACCCGCTCCTACGAGCAGTACTTC. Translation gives CASSGTRSYEQYF.

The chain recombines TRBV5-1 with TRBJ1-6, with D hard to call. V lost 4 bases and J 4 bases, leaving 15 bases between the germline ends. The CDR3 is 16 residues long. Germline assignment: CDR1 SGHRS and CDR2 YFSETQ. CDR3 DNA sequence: TGCGCCAGCAGCCTTCGGGAAGCCCCTTATAATTCACCCCTCCACTTT. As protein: CASSLREAPYNSPLHF.

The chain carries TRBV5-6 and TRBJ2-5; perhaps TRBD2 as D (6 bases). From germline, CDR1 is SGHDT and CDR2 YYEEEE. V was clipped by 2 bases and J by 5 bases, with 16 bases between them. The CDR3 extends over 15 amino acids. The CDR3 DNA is TGTGCCAGCAGCTTTATCGGTGGCGGGGAGGAGACCCAGTACTTC. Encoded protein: CASSFIGGGEETQYF.

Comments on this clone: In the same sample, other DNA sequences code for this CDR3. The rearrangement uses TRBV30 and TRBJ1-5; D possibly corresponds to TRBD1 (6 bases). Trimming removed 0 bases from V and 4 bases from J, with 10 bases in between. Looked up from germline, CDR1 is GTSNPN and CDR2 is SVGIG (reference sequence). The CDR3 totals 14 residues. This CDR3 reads CAWSVGGSNQPQHF. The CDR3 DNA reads TGTGCCTGGAGTGTAGGGGGGTCGAATCAGCCCCAGCATTTT.

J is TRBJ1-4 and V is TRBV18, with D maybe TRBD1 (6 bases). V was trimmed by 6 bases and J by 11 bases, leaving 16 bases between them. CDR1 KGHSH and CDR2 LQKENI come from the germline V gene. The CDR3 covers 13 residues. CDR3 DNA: TGTGCCAGCTCCCCCGACAGGTTGGAGAAACTGTTTTTT. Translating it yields CASSPDRLEKLFF.

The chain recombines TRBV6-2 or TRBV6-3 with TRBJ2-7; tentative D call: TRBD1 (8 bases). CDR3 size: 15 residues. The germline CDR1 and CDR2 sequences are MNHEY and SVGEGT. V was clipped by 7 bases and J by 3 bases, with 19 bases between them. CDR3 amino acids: CASNPPTGGVYEQYF. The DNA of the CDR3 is TGTGCCAGCAACCCACCTACAGGGGGGGTCTACGAGCAGTACTTC.

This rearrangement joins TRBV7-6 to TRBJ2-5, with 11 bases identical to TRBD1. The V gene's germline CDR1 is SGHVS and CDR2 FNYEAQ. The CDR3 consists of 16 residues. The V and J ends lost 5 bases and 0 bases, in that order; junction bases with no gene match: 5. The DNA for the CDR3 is TGTGCCAGCAGCGCCCGGACAGGGGGCCACCAAGAGACCCAGTACTTC. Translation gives CASSARTGGHQETQYF.

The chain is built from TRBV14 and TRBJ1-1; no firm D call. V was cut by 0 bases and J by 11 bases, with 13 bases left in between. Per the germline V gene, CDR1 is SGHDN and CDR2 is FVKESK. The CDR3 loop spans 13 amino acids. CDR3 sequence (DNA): TGTGCCAGCAGCCAAGATACACGATCACGGGCTTTCTTT. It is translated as CASSQDTRSRAFF.

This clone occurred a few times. CDR3 coding DNA: TGTGCCAGCAGTCCGGAGTGGAATTCACCCCTCCACTTT. Amino acids: CASSPEWNSPLHF. The V and J genes are TRBV27 and TRBJ1-6, with D hard to call. Trimming removed 5 bases from V and 7 bases from J, with 9 bases in between. The CDR3 sequence is 13 residues long. Germline-derived CDR1 and CDR2 are MNHEY and SMNVEV (reference sequence).